What follows are 18 T cell receptor beta chains derived from one specimen sequenced in a study of identifying expanded T cells in peripheral blood. Measured with immunoSEQ multiplex PCR; TCRdb has only the in-frame clones, and not every one. The table shows about 58,000 clones, with about 85% occurring only once. Material: blood. The receptor set was obtained from a person aged 18 to 75 in good health.

The V gene is TRBV19, the J gene TRBJ2-2, with D possibly TRBD1 on 6 matching bases. The CDR3 runs to 15 residues. Trimming took off 3 bases at V and 7 bases at J, with 15 bases between the two ends. CDR1 is LNHDA and CDR2 is SQIVND in the germline V gene (reference sequence). CDR3 sequence (DNA): TGTGCCAGTAGTATTGTAGCAGGGGCCATCGGGGAGCTGTTTTTT. Its translation is CASSIVAGAIGELFF.

The chain couples TRBV18 to TRBJ2-7; no firm D call. CDR3 length: 15 amino acids. The germline gives CDR1 KGHSH, CDR2 LQKENI. Trimming left V 4 bases short and J 3 bases short, with 16 bases between. The CDR3 is CASSLTLEVDYEQYV. CDR3 in DNA: TGTGCCAGCTCACTCACGTTAGAGGTCGACTACGAGCAGTACGTC.

The chain uses TRBV6-1 and TRBJ2-1, with TRBD2 as a possible D gene (5 bases). There are 16 residues in the CDR3. In germline, CDR1 is MNHNS, CDR2 SASEGT. Trimming removed 0 bases from V and 0 bases from J, with 9 bases in between. CDR3 coding DNA: TGTGCCAGCAGTGAAGCGGGGAGTACCTCCTACAATGAGCAGTTCTTC. This codes for CASSEAGSTSYNEQFF.

This clone has more than one count but fewer than ten. This rearrangement joins TRBV30 to TRBJ1-5, with TRBD1 as a possible D gene (5 bases). The V end was cut by 1 base, the J end by 1 base, with 11 bases between. The CDR3 sequence is 15 residues long. Germline V gene sequence: CDR1 GTSNPN, CDR2 SVGIG (reference sequence). The DNA for the CDR3 is TGTGCCTGGAGTGGGGGAAGGGGCAGCAATCAGCCCCAGCATTTT. This translates into CAWSGGRGSNQPQHF.

The chain recombines TRBV4-2 with TRBJ2-1; 8 bases agree with TRBD2. CDR1 and CDR2 (germline): LGHNA, YNFKEQ. The CDR3 extends over 16 amino acids. V was pared by 0 bases and J by 6 bases, with 7 bases of the junction left unmatched. The CDR3 DNA reads as TGTGCCAGCAGCCAAGATGAACGGGGGGGCGTCAATGAGCAGTTCTTC. Residues: CASSQDERGGVNEQFF.

This sequence joins TRBV27 and TRBJ2-1, with 8 bases that match TRBD1. CDR3 length: 16 residues. The germline V gene has CDR1 MNHEY and CDR2 SMNVEV (reference sequence). J was trimmed by 6 bases and V by 5 bases; bases with no gene match: 12. For the CDR3, the DNA is TGTGCCAGCAGTCTAGACAGGGGAGAGGGAGTCAATGAGCAGTTCTTC. Its translation is CASSLDRGEGVNEQFF.

There are a few counts of this clone. V gene TRBV5-1 combines with J gene TRBJ1-2; 7 nucleotides line up with TRBD1. CDR1 is SGHRS, CDR2 YFSETQ, per germline. V lost 4 bases, J lost 6 bases, and 6 bases stayed unmatched. The CDR3 runs to 13 residues. CDR3 residues: CASSPTGFDGYTF. CDR3 DNA sequence: TGCGCCAGCAGCCCGACAGGGTTTGATGGCTACACCTTC.

This clone was observed a handful of times. The rearrangement links TRBV14 to TRBJ1-1; TRBD1 matches 7 bases. The CDR3 loop spans 15 amino acids. CDR1 is SGHDN and CDR2 is FVKESK in the germline V gene. Trimming removed 3 bases from V and 4 bases from J; junction bases left unmatched: 8. CDR3 region: CASSQTRGFLTEAFF. The CDR3 DNA reads as TGTGCCAGCAGCCAGACCAGGGGGTTTCTCACTGAAGCTTTCTTT.

The chain couples TRBV30 to TRBJ2-7; 7 bases are a match to TRBD1. J was trimmed by 4 bases and V by 0 bases; bases with no gene match: 3. This CDR3 is 13 amino acids long. Germline V lookup: CDR1 GTSNPN, CDR2 SVGIG (reference sequence). This chain's CDR3 is CAWSVPGGYEQYF. In DNA form, the CDR3 reads TGTGCCTGGAGTGTGCCAGGGGGATACGAGCAGTACTTC.

The V gene is TRBV6-6, the J gene TRBJ2-1, with D hard to call. Germline lookup yields CDR1 MNHNY and CDR2 SVGAGI (reference sequence). CDR3 size: 12 residues. V was trimmed by 6 bases and J by 7 bases, leaving 10 bases between them. CDR3 in DNA: TGTGCCAGCAGCCGTCCAAGAAATGAGCAGTTCTTC. Translated, it gives CASSRPRNEQFF.

The chain employs TRBV4-1 and TRBJ1-3, with D tentatively TRBD1 (5 bases). Germline V gene data show CDR1 as MGHRA and CDR2 as YSYEKL. V was pared by 0 bases and J by 2 bases, with 14 bases between. This CDR3 comprises 17 residues. CDR3 protein: CASSQDPRVSAGNTIYF. CDR3 sequence (DNA): TGCGCCAGCAGCCAAGATCCCAGGGTGTCGGCTGGAAACACCATATATTTT.

The chain links TRBV5-6 to TRBJ2-7; no reliable D call. This CDR3 is built from 14 residues. V dropped 1 base and J dropped 5 bases, with 13 bases sitting between them. Germline V gene data show CDR1 as SGHDT and CDR2 as YYEEEE. The CDR3 loop reads CASSLWQAGDEQYV. DNA for the CDR3: TGTGCCAGCAGCTTGTGGCAGGCCGGCGACGAGCAGTACGTC.

The rearrangement uses TRBV21-1 and TRBJ2-1; the DNA was not compared with TRBD2, the D call given in the table. TRBV21-1 is tagged as a pseudogene. CDR3 size: 18 residues. CDR3 in amino acids: CASSKVLAYPSSYNEQFF. The CDR3 DNA follows: TGTGCCAGCAGCAAAGTTCTAGCCTACCCCAGCTCCTACAATGAGCAGTTCTTC.

The genes are TRBV6-5 and TRBJ2-1; D possibly corresponds to TRBD2 (6 bases). Trimming pared 6 bases from V and 6 bases from J, leaving 18 bases between. The CDR3 spans 15 residues. Germline loops: CDR1 MNHEY, CDR2 SVGAGI. The CDR3 DNA follows: TGTGCCAGCAGGGGATTGGGGGAGGCCCGCAATGAGCAGTTCTTC. This encodes CASRGLGEARNEQFF.

The rearrangement joins TRBV6-1 to TRBJ1-1; 7 bases map to TRBD1. Germline V gene data show CDR1 as MNHNS and CDR2 as SASEGT. This CDR3 contains 13 residues. V was clipped by 8 bases and J by 1 base; unmatched bases: 4. The CDR3 reads CASLWDRNTEAFF. The CDR3 coding sequence is TGTGCCAGCTTGTGGGACAGGAACACTGAAGCTTTCTTT.

The chain uses TRBV6-1 and TRBJ2-7; D possibly corresponds to TRBD1 (6 bases). Trimming removed 8 bases from V and 3 bases from J, with 8 bases in between. The CDR3 is 11 amino acids. Germline CDR1 reads MNHNS; CDR2 reads SASEGT. The CDR3 spells CASGTRYEQYF. Here the CDR3 DNA reads TGTGCCAGCGGGACACGCTACGAGCAGTACTTC.

The genes are TRBV12-5 and TRBJ1-6, with D uncertain. Germline V gives CDR1 LGHNT, CDR2 FRNRAP. Trimming removed 5 bases at V and 9 bases at J, with 11 bases between. This CDR3 has 13 amino acids. The CDR3 sequence: CASGPPPASPLHF. For the CDR3, the DNA is TGTGCTAGTGGTCCCCCGCCGGCTTCACCCCTCCACTTT.

V gene TRBV7-9 combines with J gene TRBJ2-7; no clear D. Trimming pared 5 bases from V and 6 bases from J, leaving 8 bases between. Germline V gene sequence: CDR1 SEHNR, CDR2 FQNEAQ (reference sequence). The CDR3 is 11 residues long. DNA for the CDR3: TGTGCCAGCAGCCATGGATCCGAGCAGTACTTC. Translating gives CASSHGSEQYF.